This T cell receptor (beta chain) was sequenced during a study of T-cell reconstitution after alpha-beta-depleted transplantation in children. The table lists this clonotype with a few counts. The antigen is not known. Study-level findings and limits: The origin of alpha-beta T cells about two months after transplant was reportedly several hundred expanded graft clones.

Trimming removed 3 bases from V and 3 bases from J, with 13 bases in between. From germline, CDR1 is GTSNPN and CDR2 SVGIG (reference sequence). CDR3 length: 14 amino acids. Unique molecular identifiers featured in how the TCRbeta library was prepared. TCRdb ran MiXCR on the PCR reads and lists one entry per CDR3 protein. The sample has 200,000 or so distinct CDR3 sequences, roughly 6.3% seen once; the top ten hold about 4.4%. This receptor was identified in a girl in the first two years of life with combined immunodeficiency, due to receive a stem cell transplant. Sequences were derived from PBMCs, sampled before TCRalphabeta/CD19-depleted stem cell transplant. The chain employs TRBV30 and TRBJ2-3; D ambiguous. This chain's CDR3 is CAWRLTGGTDTQYF. CDR3 DNA: TGTGCCTGGAGGCTAACGGGTGGGACAGATACGCAGTATTTT.